A selection of T cell receptor beta chains follows, all from one sample in a study of T-cell memory formation after mild COVID-19. TCRdb used MiXCR to reprocess the 5' RACE reads, holding one entry per CDR3 protein. The sample yields fewer than 250,000 distinct CDR3 sequences, approximately 16% seen once. Sequencing was done on a sample of PBMCs or a T cell subset sorted from them (not recorded which). The receptors stem from an adult woman who had mild COVID-19 (a few samples of this study predate the infection). Cell type and time point are not known. The CDR3 runs from the conserved cysteine through the conserved F or W. Fields, in order: J gene, clone size, V gene, D gene, CDR3 DNA, CDR3 protein. The D gene is left open where the match is weak. Size values are once, few and many counts, or a class for expanded clones, and some rows have none.

>TRBJ2-7|-|TRBV7-9|-
TGTGCCAGCAGCCTAGGACCAGCGTGGGCTCAAGAGCAGTACTTC
CASSLGPAWAQEQYF
>TRBJ2-7|-|TRBV7-9|-
TGTGCCAGCAGCTTAGAAGCAGCGGAGCAGTACTTC
CASSLEAAEQYF
>TRBJ1-2|-|TRBV3-1|-
TGTGCCAGCAGCCCTGGAGGAGTATCTAGTGGCTACACCTTC
CASSPGGVSSGYTF
>TRBJ1-5|-|TRBV12-3/TRBV12-4|-
TGTGCCAGCAGCCCTCGGGGAAACGGCAATCAGCCCCAGCATTTT
CASSPRGNGNQPQHF
>TRBJ1-2|-|TRBV6-2/TRBV6-3|-
TGTGCCAGCGGACGACAGAGCGGCTACACCTTC
CASGRQSGYTF
>TRBJ1-1|-|TRBV12-3/TRBV12-4|-
TGTGCCAGCAGTTTAGAACAGGGAGCAGCTTTCTTT
CASSLEQGAAFF
>TRBJ2-3|few|TRBV7-2|TRBD1
TGTGCCAGCAGCTTAGGACAGGGTTTCACAGATACGCAGTATTTT
CASSLGQGFTDTQYF
>TRBJ2-7|few|TRBV15|TRBD1
TGTGCCACCAGCAGAGATGGTGGGACAGGCTCCTACGAGCAGTACTTC
CATSRDGGTGSYEQYF
>TRBJ2-5|few|TRBV5-1|-
TGCGCCAGCAGCTCCGGGACAGGACTAGGGGAGACCCAGTACTTC
CASSSGTGLGETQYF
>TRBJ1-1|-|TRBV10-3|-
TGTGCCATCAGAGGCACGGTCCGAGACACTGAAGCTTTCTTT
CAIRGTVRDTEAFF
>TRBJ1-2|-|TRBV3-1|-
TGTGCCAGCAGCCAAGGAGGTCCGATTTTGGGTAGAGATCAATCTCACTACACCTTC
CASSQGGPILGRDQSHYTF
>TRBJ1-1|-|TRBV9|TRBD1
TGTGCCAGCAGCGAAACGGACAGGGTGTGGACTGAAGCTTTCTTT
CASSETDRVWTEAFF
>TRBJ2-3|-|TRBV12-3/TRBV12-4|TRBD2
TGTGCCAGCAGTTTAGCGGGACTAAGCACAGATACGCAGTATTTT
CASSLAGLSTDTQYF
>TRBJ2-6|many|TRBV12-3/TRBV12-4|-
TGTGCCAGCAGTTTTCGTGGCTCTGGGGCCAACGTCCTGACTTTC
CASSFRGSGANVLTF
>TRBJ2-2|few|TRBV12-3/TRBV12-4|TRBD1
TGTGCCAGCACCCGGACAGGGGGGACCGGGGAGCTGTTTTTT
CASTRTGGTGELFF
>TRBJ2-2|few|TRBV7-9|-
TGTGCCAGCAGCCTCCTAGGACAGCCCACCGGGGAGCTGTTTTTT
CASSLLGQPTGELFF
>TRBJ1-3|-|TRBV5-1|TRBD1
TGCGCCAGCCGTCCGGGACAGTTCTCTGGAAACACCATATATTTT
CASRPGQFSGNTIYF
>TRBJ2-3|few|TRBV28|TRBD2
TGTGCCAGCAGTTTGCCCCTAGCGGGGTTTAAAGATACGCAGTATTTT
CASSLPLAGFKDTQYF
>TRBJ1-2|few|TRBV12-3/TRBV12-4|-
TGTGCCAGCACCTCCTCGTGGGTCCCCGGCTACACCTTC
CASTSSWVPGYTF
>TRBJ1-1|-|TRBV6-5|-
TGTGCCAGCAGCACAGGGATCACTGAAGCTTTCTTT
CASSTGITEAFF
>TRBJ2-5|many|TRBV3-1|-
TGTGCCAGCAGCCGTCAGCGAGAGACCCAGTACTTC
CASSRQRETQYF
>TRBJ1-6|-|TRBV7-8|-
TGTGCCAGCACCCGGGACCAGGGTTCACCCCTCCACTTT
CASTRDQGSPLHF
>TRBJ2-1|-|TRBV6-5|-
TGTGCCAGCAGTTACGGGGGAGTAGGCCGAAGGGGTGGCAATGAGCAGTTCTTC
CASSYGGVGRRGGNEQFF
>TRBJ1-1|many|TRBV5-1|TRBD1
TGCGCCAGCAGCGCAGGACAGGGGGGGACTGAAGCTTTCTTT
CASSAGQGGTEAFF
>TRBJ2-7|few|TRBV20-1|TRBD2
TGCAGTGCTAGATTAGCGGGGGGGACCTACGAGCAGTACTTC
CSARLAGGTYEQYF
>TRBJ2-2|-|TRBV5-1|-
TGCGCCAGCAGCCCAGGCGGGGGCGAGAGGGAGCTGTTTTTT
CASSPGGGERELFF
>TRBJ2-7|many|TRBV6-5|TRBD1
TGTGCCAGCAGTTACCGGGGACAGGGAACCTACGAGCAGTACTTC
CASSYRGQGTYEQYF
>TRBJ1-3|-|TRBV20-1|-
TGCAGTGCTAGGGGGTCTGGAAACACCATATATTTT
CSARGSGNTIYF
>TRBJ2-7|few|TRBV9|TRBD1
TGTGCCAGCAGCCTCGAAGGACAGGGGGGAGGCGAGCAGTACTTC
CASSLEGQGGGEQYF
>TRBJ2-2|-|TRBV2|-
TGTGCCAGCGGGGTAGGGGTAGAGAACACCGGGGAGCTGTTTTTT
CASGVGVENTGELFF
>TRBJ2-3|few|TRBV7-2|TRBD2
TGTGCCAGCACCCTCGAGGGGAGGGCCACAGATACGCAGTATTTT
CASTLEGRATDTQYF
>TRBJ2-7|-|TRBV7-2|TRBD1
TGTGCCAGCAGCTTAGTTCCAGGGGGCGGGGAGCAGTACTTC
CASSLVPGGGEQYF
>TRBJ2-3|-|TRBV10-3|TRBD2
TGTGCCACCGGGACTAGCGGGTCGGATACGCAGTATTTT
CATGTSGSDTQYF
>TRBJ2-7|many|TRBV11-2|TRBD1
TGTGCCAGCAGCTTCGGACAGGGCCCAAGCGAGCAGTACTTC
CASSFGQGPSEQYF
>TRBJ2-6|few|TRBV20-1|-
TGCAGCGCCAAAGAGTTCTCTGGGGCCAACGTCCTGACTTTC
CSAKEFSGANVLTF
>TRBJ1-2|many|TRBV5-1|-
TGCGCCAGCAGCCCAGGGAGCGGTCAGGCTAACTATGGCTACACCTTC
CASSPGSGQANYGYTF
>TRBJ2-3|many|TRBV7-2|-
TGTGCCAGCAGCTCGTACACAGATACGCAGTATTTT
CASSSYTDTQYF
>TRBJ2-1|-|TRBV6-5|TRBD2
TGTGCCAGCAGCGCACTAGCGGGAGAGCTTAGTGTCTCCTACAATGAGCAGTTCTTC
CASSALAGELSVSYNEQFF
>TRBJ1-1|few|TRBV6-5|TRBD1
TGTGCCAGCACCGGGGGGACAGGGGGCTCTAACACTGAAGCTTTCTTT
CASTGGTGGSNTEAFF
>TRBJ1-2|-|TRBV6-5|TRBD1
TGTGCCAGCAGAGAGACAGGGCTACGCGCTTACACCTTC
CASRETGLRAYTF
>TRBJ1-1|few|TRBV7-9|TRBD1
TGTGCCAGCAGCTTAGACAGGGGGCGACACACTGAAGCTTTCTTT
CASSLDRGRHTEAFF
>TRBJ1-1|few|TRBV5-1|-
TGCGCCAGCACCCTTATGGGGGACACTGAAGCTTTCTTT
CASTLMGDTEAFF
>TRBJ2-4|few|TRBV6-6|TRBD2
TGTGCCAGCAGTTACGGGGGAGGGCAGAAGCTAGCCAAAAACATTCAGTACTTC
CASSYGGGQKLAKNIQYF
>TRBJ2-2|few|TRBV6-2/TRBV6-3|TRBD2
TGTGCCAGCAGTAGCGCGGGACTAGCGGGAGTGACCGGGGAGCTGTTTTTT
CASSSAGLAGVTGELFF
>TRBJ2-1|-|TRBV7-2|TRBD2
TGTGCCAGCAGCTCCGAGCGGGAACAGCAGTTCTTC
CASSSEREQQFF
>TRBJ2-7|few|TRBV12-3/TRBV12-4|-
TGTGCCAGCAGACTCTTCGGGGAGCAGTACTTC
CASRLFGEQYF
>TRBJ2-1|few|TRBV6-2/TRBV6-3|TRBD2
TGTGCCAGCAGTCCCCAGACTAGCGGGACAGACAATGAGCAGTTCTTC
CASSPQTSGTDNEQFF
>TRBJ2-5|-|TRBV5-1|TRBD1
TGCGCCAGCAGCCCCGGGACAGGGGCGCAAGAGACCCAGTACTTC
CASSPGTGAQETQYF
>TRBJ2-1|few|TRBV4-3|TRBD2
TGCGCCAGCAGCCAAGATAAGAGTACTAGCGGAAATGAGCAGTTCTTC
CASSQDKSTSGNEQFF
>TRBJ2-5|few|TRBV28|TRBD1
TGTGCCAGCAGTCGTGCCGGGACAGGGGGTGAGACCCAGTACTTC
CASSRAGTGGETQYF
>TRBJ2-7|few|TRBV14|TRBD1
TGTGCCAGCAGTCCTAACAGGGGTCAAAGCGAGCAGTACTTC
CASSPNRGQSEQYF
>TRBJ2-3|few|TRBV18|TRBD1
TGTGCCAGCTCAACCCAGGGACAGAGCACAGATACGCAGTATTTT
CASSTQGQSTDTQYF
>TRBJ2-3|-|TRBV12-3/TRBV12-4|TRBD1
TGTGCCAGCAGTTTAGCTTGGGAACCGGGACAGGACACAGATACGCAGTATTTT
CASSLAWEPGQDTDTQYF
>TRBJ2-4|many|TRBV20-1|-
TGCAGTGCTTCCCGGAAAGGGGCTAGCGCCAAAAACATTCAGTACTTC
CSASRKGASAKNIQYF
>TRBJ2-3|-|TRBV20-1|-
TGCAGTGCTGGAAGGTTCCCGGGACTTAGGGGTACAGATACGCAGTATTTT
CSAGRFPGLRGTDTQYF
>TRBJ2-1|-|TRBV5-4|TRBD2
TGTGCCAGCAGCTTGGCGGCGGGAGGACTCCATGAGCAGTTCTTC
CASSLAAGGLHEQFF
>TRBJ1-3|-|TRBV5-1|-
TGCGCCAGCAGCTTACAGCCTACGGGCCTCTCATCTGGAAACACCATATATTTT
CASSLQPTGLSSGNTIYF
>TRBJ1-1|-|TRBV20-1|TRBD1
TGCAGTGCTACCCCGGCCCAGGGGGCGGGCACTGAAGCTTTCTTT
CSATPAQGAGTEAFF
>TRBJ1-2|few|TRBV5-1|TRBD1
TGCGCCAGCAGCTCCCGACAGGGGACAACTGGGGGCTACACCTTC
CASSSRQGTTGGYTF
>TRBJ1-1|few|TRBV29-1|-
TGCAGCGTTGAACGGGAGGTACAAGCTTTCTTT
CSVEREVQAFF